The 14 T cell receptor beta chains reported below all come from one sample, sequenced in a study of Tregs in tolerant kidney transplant recipients. Related graft donors supplied nonmyeloablative bone marrow transplants, and mixed chimerism was transient. The protocol was immunoSEQ multiplex PCR, while the TCRdb copy is restricted to in-frame clones and leaves out a portion. Of around 86,000 clones in the sample, 91% were seen once. Sample: CD4+ T cells from blood (PBMCs), taken 24 months after the transplant. These receptors originate from a human patient who received a combined kidney and bone marrow transplant. Some T cells may be transferred from the graft donor.

This sequence joins TRBV7-2 and TRBJ2-1; 8 nucleotides match TRBD2. CDR3 length equals 15 residues. After removal of 5 bases from V and 2 bases from J, the junction contained 5 bases not matched to a gene. Per the germline V gene, CDR1 is SGHTA and CDR2 is FQGNSA. CDR3 nucleotide sequence: TGTGCCAGCAGCCCCTTAGCGGGACCCTACAATGAGCAGTTCTTC. Its translation: CASSPLAGPYNEQFF.

This chain links TRBV6-5 with TRBJ2-3; 10 bases are shared with TRBD2. Germline V CDR1 and CDR2: MNHEY, SVGAGI. The CDR3 totals 15 residues. Trimming cost V 5 bases and J 1 base; bases outside gene matches: 3. The CDR3 loop is CASSLGLAGTDTQYF. CDR3 bases: TGTGCCAGCAGTCTCGGACTAGCGGGCACAGATACGCAGTATTTT.

The chain couples TRBV7-2 to TRBJ2-5; possibly TRBD1 for D (6 bases). Trimming stripped 5 bases from V and 4 bases from J, with 17 bases between. The CDR3 spans 15 residues. The germline V gene has CDR1 SGHTA and CDR2 FQGNSA. The CDR3 DNA reads TGTGCCAGCAGCCGCTCGCCCAGGGGCGGAGAGACCCAGTACTTC. It codes for CASSRSPRGGETQYF.

V is TRBV18 and J is TRBJ2-7; no definite D call. The germline V gene encodes CDR1 KGHSH and CDR2 LQKENI. CDR3 length equals 14 residues. The germline V and J ends were trimmed by 2 bases and 3 bases, with 11 bases remaining between them. CDR3 sequence reads: CASSPSGYDYEQYF. CDR3 DNA: TGTGCCAGCTCACCATCAGGTTACGACTACGAGCAGTACTTC.

About this clone: Other DNA sequences in this specimen translate into the identical CDR3. The V and J genes are TRBV4-1 and TRBJ1-6, with unresolved D. Germline V gene data show CDR1 as MGHRA and CDR2 as YSYEKL. Trimming pared 1 base from V and 9 bases from J, leaving 19 bases between. The CDR3 consists of 17 residues. The CDR3, as DNA: TGCGCCAGCAGCCAAGGGAACGGCGGAGGAGGAGGTTCACCCCTCCACTTT. Translation gives CASSQGNGGGGGSPLHF.

The chain employs TRBV11-2 and TRBJ2-7; D remains unclear. The CDR3 is made up of 14 amino acids. V lost 0 bases, J lost 3 bases, and 9 bases lay in between. Germline CDR1 is SGHAT and CDR2 is FQNNGV. DNA for the CDR3: TGTGCCAGCAGCTTAGATCCGCAGGTCTACGAGCAGTACTTC. Amino acids: CASSLDPQVYEQYF.

The rearrangement joins TRBV27 to TRBJ2-7; maybe TRBD2 (7 bases). The length of the CDR3 is 15 residues. V was cut by 2 bases and J by 1 base, with 12 bases left in between. The germline CDR1 and CDR2 sequences are MNHEY and SMNVEV (reference sequence). In nucleotides, the CDR3 is TGTGCCAGCAGTTTAAGGGAGGGGGGATCCTACGAGCAGTACTTC. The encoded protein is CASSLREGGSYEQYF.

This sequence joins TRBV5-1 and TRBJ1-1, with TRBD1 matching over 9 bases. J lost 4 bases, V lost 7 bases, and 11 bases had no gene match. CDR1 and CDR2 (germline): SGHRS, YFSETQ. The length of the CDR3 is 15 residues. For the CDR3, the DNA is TGCGCCAGCGGCCGGGACAGGGACTTGAGCACTGAAGCTTTCTTT. Translated: CASGRDRDLSTEAFF.

The chain joins TRBV6-5 to TRBJ1-5; D not certain. This CDR3 comprises 14 residues. Per germline, CDR1 MNHEY and CDR2 SVGAGI. V was cut by 6 bases and J by 4 bases, with 13 bases left in between. The CDR3 nucleotides are TGTGCCAGCAGCCCTTGGCCGGGGAATCAGCCCCAGCATTTT. Protein sequence: CASSPWPGNQPQHF.

This chain joins TRBV10-3 and TRBJ2-5; the match to TRBD2 covers 8 bases. This CDR3 is built from 15 residues. Germline V gene sequence: CDR1 ENHRY, CDR2 SYGVKD. V lost 6 bases to trimming and J lost 2 bases; unmatched junction nucleotides: 8. CDR3 nucleotide sequence: TGTGCCATCAGCGGGGGGGGGCTACGACAAGAGACCCAGTACTTC. This translates into CAISGGGLRQETQYF.

This chain connects TRBV20-1 to TRBJ1-2, with D unresolved. CDR1 is DFQATT, CDR2 SNEGSKA, per germline (reference sequence). Trimming left V 0 bases short and J 8 bases short, with 7 bases between. The CDR3 contains 11 residues. CDR3 loop: CSARDGWGYTF. The CDR3 coding sequence is TGCAGTGCTAGAGACGGGTGGGGCTACACCTTC.

This chain links TRBV18 with TRBJ2-2; D perhaps matches TRBD2 (6 bases). V gave up 0 bases and J gave up 1 base, with 6 bases separating them. This CDR3 is 15 amino acids long. CDR1 and CDR2 from the germline V gene are KGHSH and LQKENI. The CDR3 reads CASSPPGRNTGELFF. In nucleotides, the CDR3 is TGTGCCAGCTCACCACCCGGGAGGAACACCGGGGAGCTGTTTTTT. Filled out from reference TRBV18 and TRBJ2-2, the complete variable domain reads NAGVMQNPRHLVRRRGQEARLRCSPMKGHSHVYWYRQLPEEGLKFMVYLQKENIIDESGMPKERFSAEFPKEGPSILRIQQVVRGDSAAYFCASSPPGRNTGELFFGEGSRLTVL.

The V call is TRBV6-1, the J call TRBJ1-5, with D uncertain. Per germline, CDR1 MNHNS and CDR2 SASEGT. CDR3 length: 14 amino acids. V shed 5 bases and J shed 0 bases, with 8 bases lying between them. CDR3 residues: CASSIAYSNQPQHF. The CDR3 nucleotides are TGTGCCAGCAGTATAGCATATAGCAATCAGCCCCAGCATTTT.

This chain uses TRBV2 with TRBJ1-4; TRBD1 aligns across 8 bases. J was trimmed by 7 bases and V by 11 bases; bases with no gene match: 9. Germline V gene sequence: CDR1 SNHLY, CDR2 FYNNEI. The CDR3 loop spans 13 amino acids. CDR3 DNA sequence: TGTGCCGTTTGCAGGGGGCTCGGTGAAAAACTGTTTTTT. Residues: CAVCRGLGEKLFF.